Listed below are T cell receptor beta chains from one sample, sequenced in a study of T cell changes during pregnancy in multiple sclerosis. Only in-frame clones appear in the TCRdb table, and some are missing; sequencing was by immunoSEQ multiplex PCR. The sample holds some 83,000 clones, 90% to 95% seen once. The sequencing used PBMCs, collected in the first trimester of pregnancy. The source of these receptors is a female donor in good health, serving as a control in a pregnancy study. Some clones in this sample may be carry-over from other donors' samples. CDR3s include the opening cysteine and the closing phenylalanine or tryptophan. Fields, in order: J gene, V gene, clone size, D gene, CDR3 DNA, CDR3 protein. The D gene is left open where the match is weak. Not all rows give a size; the values are once, few, many and, for expanded clones, a class.

j_call: TRBJ1-6
v_call: TRBV14
clone_size: NA
d_call: TRBD1
cdr3_nt: TGTGCCAGCAGCCCGGGACAGGGAAATTCACCCCTCCACTTT
cdr3_aa: CASSPGQGNSPLHF

j_call: TRBJ2-1
v_call: TRBV4-3
clone_size: NA
d_call: TRBD2
cdr3_nt: TGCGCCAGCAGCCAAGGACTAGCGGGATACAATGAGCAGTTCTTC
cdr3_aa: CASSQGLAGYNEQFF

j_call: TRBJ2-1
v_call: TRBV6-4
clone_size: NA
d_call: NA
cdr3_nt: TGTGCCAGCAGTCTCGACTATAGCTCCTACAATGAGCAGTTCTTC
cdr3_aa: CASSLDYSSYNEQFF

j_call: TRBJ2-5
v_call: TRBV28
clone_size: NA
d_call: TRBD2
cdr3_nt: TGTGCCAGCAGTTTCCTTAACCTAGCGGGGGTGGGTACACACCAAGAGACCCAGTACTTC
cdr3_aa: CASSFLNLAGVGTHQETQYF

j_call: TRBJ2-3
v_call: TRBV7-2
clone_size: NA
d_call: NA
cdr3_nt: TGTGCCAGCAGCAACGACAGAGATACGCAGTATTTT
cdr3_aa: CASSNDRDTQYF

j_call: TRBJ2-3
v_call: TRBV6-1
clone_size: NA
d_call: TRBD1
cdr3_nt: TGTGCCAGCACTGGACAGGGGGCAGATACGCAGTATTTT
cdr3_aa: CASTGQGADTQYF

j_call: TRBJ2-1
v_call: TRBV28
clone_size: NA
d_call: TRBD2
cdr3_nt: TGTGCCAGCAGTACCTGGACTAGCGGGAGCAATGAGCAGTTCTTC
cdr3_aa: CASSTWTSGSNEQFF

j_call: TRBJ2-3
v_call: TRBV7-2
clone_size: few
d_call: NA
cdr3_nt: TGTGCCAGCAGCTTAGCGCATGGGCGGACTAGCACAGATACGCAGTATTTT
cdr3_aa: CASSLAHGRTSTDTQYF

j_call: TRBJ1-1
v_call: TRBV18
clone_size: NA
d_call: TRBD1
cdr3_nt: TGTGCCAGCGCGGACAGGGGCAGGAACACTGAAGCTTTCTTT
cdr3_aa: CASADRGRNTEAFF

j_call: TRBJ2-1
v_call: TRBV7-9
clone_size: NA
d_call: TRBD1
cdr3_nt: TGTGCCAGCATCAAAGGTGGGGGGCAGGGGGCTTACAATGAGCAGTTCTTC
cdr3_aa: CASIKGGGQGAYNEQFF

j_call: TRBJ2-7
v_call: TRBV18
clone_size: NA
d_call: TRBD1
cdr3_nt: TGTGCCAGCTCACCTTACCCCGACAGGGGAAGTCTCTCGGGGCAGTACTTC
cdr3_aa: CASSPYPDRGSLSGQYF

j_call: TRBJ1-1
v_call: TRBV29-1
clone_size: NA
d_call: TRBD1
cdr3_nt: TGCAGCGTAAGGACAGGGGGCGGGAACACTGAAGCTTTCTTT
cdr3_aa: CSVRTGGGNTEAFF

j_call: TRBJ1-1
v_call: TRBV5-1
clone_size: NA
d_call: NA
cdr3_nt: TGCGCCAGCAGCTTGGGAGGGACACGGAACACTGAAGCTTTCTTT
cdr3_aa: CASSLGGTRNTEAFF

j_call: TRBJ2-5
v_call: TRBV19
clone_size: NA
d_call: TRBD1
cdr3_nt: TGTGCCAGTAGTCCGACAGGGCGGACGGAGACCCAGTACTTC
cdr3_aa: CASSPTGRTETQYF

j_call: TRBJ1-1
v_call: TRBV28
clone_size: few
d_call: NA
cdr3_nt: TGTGCCAGCAGTTTAAGGGCGGGGCTTGAAGCTTTCTTT
cdr3_aa: CASSLRAGLEAFF

j_call: TRBJ1-2
v_call: TRBV25-1
clone_size: NA
d_call: NA
cdr3_nt: TGTGCCAGCAGTCCCACACCTAACTATGGCTACACCTTC
cdr3_aa: CASSPTPNYGYTF

j_call: TRBJ2-7
v_call: TRBV4-3
clone_size: NA
d_call: NA
cdr3_nt: TGCGCCAGCAGCGAACAACCAGGGGTTTGGTACGAGCAGTACTTC
cdr3_aa: CASSEQPGVWYEQYF

j_call: TRBJ2-1
v_call: TRBV4-3
clone_size: once
d_call: NA
cdr3_nt: TGCGCCAGCAGCCCTCTACAGGGAAATGAGCAGTTCTTC
cdr3_aa: CASSPLQGNEQFF

j_call: TRBJ2-3
v_call: TRBV9
clone_size: NA
d_call: NA
cdr3_nt: TGTGCCAGCAGCGTTGGCGGGGGCTTCGGCACAGATACGCAGTATTTT
cdr3_aa: CASSVGGGFGTDTQYF

j_call: TRBJ2-1
v_call: TRBV7-3
clone_size: NA
d_call: NA
cdr3_nt: TGTGCCAGCAGCTTATTTGCGGAGAACTCCTACAATGAGCAGTTCTTC
cdr3_aa: CASSLFAENSYNEQFF

j_call: TRBJ2-7
v_call: TRBV29-1
clone_size: once
d_call: TRBD1
cdr3_nt: TGCAGCGTTTCGGGACAGGGCGGTAGCGAGCAGTACTTC
cdr3_aa: CSVSGQGGSEQYF

j_call: TRBJ1-2
v_call: TRBV10-1
clone_size: NA
d_call: NA
cdr3_nt: TGCGCCAGCAGTGAAGTGGGGGGGGACTATGGCTACACCTTC
cdr3_aa: CASSEVGGDYGYTF

j_call: TRBJ2-7
v_call: TRBV7-3
clone_size: NA
d_call: TRBD2
cdr3_nt: TGTGCCAGCAGCCCCAGCGGGGGCGGCTACGAGCAGTACTTC
cdr3_aa: CASSPSGGGYEQYF

j_call: TRBJ2-4
v_call: TRBV7-9
clone_size: NA
d_call: NA
cdr3_nt: TGTGCCAGCAGCTTGACACTAGGTTCTAAAAACATTCAGTACTTC
cdr3_aa: CASSLTLGSKNIQYF

j_call: TRBJ2-2
v_call: TRBV5-6
clone_size: NA
d_call: TRBD2
cdr3_nt: TGTGCCAGCACCACCTTCAGCGGGAGGAACACCGGGGAGCTGTTTTTT
cdr3_aa: CASTTFSGRNTGELFF

j_call: TRBJ2-7
v_call: TRBV11-2
clone_size: NA
d_call: NA
cdr3_nt: TGTGCCAGCAGCTTACGACTCAGGGGAGACTACGAGCAGTACTTC
cdr3_aa: CASSLRLRGDYEQYF

j_call: TRBJ2-1
v_call: TRBV18
clone_size: NA
d_call: NA
cdr3_nt: TGTGCCAGCTCACCAGCGAGACAGCATTATGAGCAGTTCTTC
cdr3_aa: CASSPARQHYEQFF

j_call: TRBJ2-5
v_call: TRBV4-2
clone_size: NA
d_call: NA
cdr3_nt: TGTGCCAGCAGCCTTATCCAGGGTCAAGAGACCCAGTACTTC
cdr3_aa: CASSLIQGQETQYF

j_call: TRBJ2-3
v_call: TRBV6-1
clone_size: NA
d_call: NA
cdr3_nt: TGTGCCAGCAGTGAAGCGCTAGGAGGGCACACAGATACGCAGTATTTT
cdr3_aa: CASSEALGGHTDTQYF

j_call: TRBJ1-6
v_call: TRBV5-4
clone_size: NA
d_call: NA
cdr3_nt: TGTGCCAGCCTCTTTAGGGGGAGCTCCTATAATTCACCCCTCCACTTT
cdr3_aa: CASLFRGSSYNSPLHF

j_call: TRBJ2-1
v_call: TRBV7-8
clone_size: NA
d_call: TRBD1
cdr3_nt: TGTGCCAGCAGCTCGACAGGGGGCGAAGGCAATGAGCAGTTCTTC
cdr3_aa: CASSSTGGEGNEQFF

j_call: TRBJ2-5
v_call: TRBV28
clone_size: NA
d_call: NA
cdr3_nt: TGTGCCAGCATGGGGCAGTGGCCTTCCAAAGAGACCCAGTACTTC
cdr3_aa: CASMGQWPSKETQYF

j_call: TRBJ2-3
v_call: TRBV5-6
clone_size: once
d_call: TRBD2
cdr3_nt: TGTGCCAGCAGCTGGGTAGGACTAGCGGGGGAAGGTACGCAGTATTTT
cdr3_aa: CASSWVGLAGEGTQYF

j_call: TRBJ2-7
v_call: TRBV28
clone_size: NA
d_call: NA
cdr3_nt: TGTGCCAGCAGATCACAGGGGGGGACCTACGAGCAGTACTTC
cdr3_aa: CASRSQGGTYEQYF

j_call: TRBJ2-7
v_call: TRBV19
clone_size: few
d_call: TRBD2
cdr3_nt: TGTGCCAGTAGTATTGGGGTAGCGGGAGAATACGAGCAGTACTTC
cdr3_aa: CASSIGVAGEYEQYF

j_call: TRBJ1-1
v_call: TRBV11-2
clone_size: NA
d_call: NA
cdr3_nt: TGTGCCGCGGGGAGGGGTGGGTACACTGAAGCTTTCTTT
cdr3_aa: CAAGRGGYTEAFF

j_call: TRBJ1-1
v_call: TRBV7-9
clone_size: few
d_call: TRBD1
cdr3_nt: TGTGCCAGCAGCCGTCCCGGGACAGGGCCGGGGACTGAAGCTTTCTTT
cdr3_aa: CASSRPGTGPGTEAFF

j_call: TRBJ2-1
v_call: TRBV27
clone_size: medium-sized
d_call: NA
cdr3_nt: TGTGCCAGCAGTTTATCGACAGGACCTAATGAGCAGTTCTTC
cdr3_aa: CASSLSTGPNEQFF

j_call: TRBJ1-5
v_call: TRBV19
clone_size: NA
d_call: TRBD1
cdr3_nt: TGTGCCAGTAGTACCGGACAGGGAGGACAGCCCCAGCATTTT
cdr3_aa: CASSTGQGGQPQHF

j_call: TRBJ1-4
v_call: TRBV7-2
clone_size: NA
d_call: TRBD1
cdr3_nt: TGTGCCAGCAGCCGGGACAGAACTGAAAAACTGTTTTTT
cdr3_aa: CASSRDRTEKLFF

j_call: TRBJ1-2
v_call: TRBV10-3
clone_size: NA
d_call: TRBD1
cdr3_nt: TGTGCCACCCAGACAGGACAGGGAACTTCTAACTATGGCTACACCTTC
cdr3_aa: CATQTGQGTSNYGYTF

j_call: TRBJ2-5
v_call: TRBV11-2
clone_size: NA
d_call: NA
cdr3_nt: TGTGCCAGCAGCTTAGTAAACCAAGAGACCCAGTACTTC
cdr3_aa: CASSLVNQETQYF

j_call: TRBJ1-5
v_call: TRBV29-1
clone_size: NA
d_call: NA
cdr3_nt: TGCAGCGTTGCGATTCAGGATAGCAATCAGCCCCAGCATTTT
cdr3_aa: CSVAIQDSNQPQHF

j_call: TRBJ1-2
v_call: TRBV10-2
clone_size: NA
d_call: NA
cdr3_nt: TGCGCCAGCAGTGACTCGTGGAGGGGCTGGGGCTATGGCTACGCCTTC
cdr3_aa: CASSDSWRGWGYGYAF

j_call: TRBJ2-1
v_call: TRBV11-1
clone_size: NA
d_call: TRBD2
cdr3_nt: TGTGCCAGCAGCAAAAGCGGGAATCACAATGAGCAGTTCTTC
cdr3_aa: CASSKSGNHNEQFF

j_call: TRBJ2-5
v_call: TRBV28
clone_size: NA
d_call: NA
cdr3_nt: TGTGCCAGCACGCGCCGACAGCAAGAGACCCAGTACTTC
cdr3_aa: CASTRRQQETQYF

j_call: TRBJ2-2
v_call: TRBV28
clone_size: NA
d_call: TRBD1
cdr3_nt: TGTGCCAGCATTTGGACAGGGGGCCGGGGCGGGGAGCTGTTTTTT
cdr3_aa: CASIWTGGRGGELFF

j_call: TRBJ2-7
v_call: TRBV6-5
clone_size: NA
d_call: NA
cdr3_nt: TGTGCCAGCAGGCCTCAGCGCGGAGGCTCCTACGAGCAGTACTTC
cdr3_aa: CASRPQRGGSYEQYF

j_call: TRBJ1-2
v_call: TRBV28
clone_size: NA
d_call: TRBD1
cdr3_nt: TGTGCCAGCAGTGACCGGGACAGTGGCTACACCTTC
cdr3_aa: CASSDRDSGYTF

j_call: TRBJ1-5
v_call: TRBV28
clone_size: NA
d_call: NA
cdr3_nt: TGTGCCAGCAGTTTAGGGGGGGGTCTCAATCAGCCCCAGCATTTT
cdr3_aa: CASSLGGGLNQPQHF

j_call: TRBJ1-1
v_call: TRBV5-1
clone_size: NA
d_call: TRBD1
cdr3_nt: TGCGCCAGCAGCTTGCCCGGGACAGGGGGCACTGAAGCTTTCTTT
cdr3_aa: CASSLPGTGGTEAFF

j_call: TRBJ1-5
v_call: TRBV6-5
clone_size: NA
d_call: NA
cdr3_nt: TGTGCCAGCAGTTTCCGAAGGGGTAGCAATCAGCCCCAGCATTTT
cdr3_aa: CASSFRRGSNQPQHF

j_call: TRBJ2-6
v_call: TRBV18
clone_size: NA
d_call: NA
cdr3_nt: TGTGCCAGCTCACGCACTGGGGCCGGGGCCAACGTCCTGACTTTC
cdr3_aa: CASSRTGAGANVLTF

j_call: TRBJ2-7
v_call: TRBV11-2
clone_size: NA
d_call: TRBD1
cdr3_nt: TGTGCCAGCAGCTTATACGGCAGGGGGAGCCCCTACGAGCAGTACTTC
cdr3_aa: CASSLYGRGSPYEQYF

j_call: TRBJ2-3
v_call: TRBV7-2
clone_size: NA
d_call: TRBD2
cdr3_nt: TGTGCCAGCAGCTTAAAAGCGGGGGAAGGACGGACGCAGTATTTT
cdr3_aa: CASSLKAGEGRTQYF

j_call: TRBJ1-5
v_call: TRBV28
clone_size: once
d_call: TRBD1
cdr3_nt: TGTGCCAGCAGTTTTTATTCGGGACAGGGGGCTGGTCAGCCCCAGCATTTT
cdr3_aa: CASSFYSGQGAGQPQHF

j_call: TRBJ2-7
v_call: TRBV29-1
clone_size: NA
d_call: TRBD1
cdr3_nt: TGCAGCGTCGCGGGACAGGGATACGAGCAGTACTTC
cdr3_aa: CSVAGQGYEQYF

j_call: TRBJ2-7
v_call: TRBV7-9
clone_size: NA
d_call: TRBD1
cdr3_nt: TGTGCCAGCAGCTTCGGACAGGCCTACGAGCAGTACTTC
cdr3_aa: CASSFGQAYEQYF

j_call: TRBJ1-3
v_call: TRBV19
clone_size: NA
d_call: NA
cdr3_nt: TGTGCCAGTAGTACCTCAACAGGGTCTGGAAACACCATATATTTT
cdr3_aa: CASSTSTGSGNTIYF

j_call: TRBJ1-2
v_call: TRBV6-1
clone_size: NA
d_call: NA
cdr3_nt: TGTGCCAGCAAGGGGAGGCTTACCTATGGCTACACCTTC
cdr3_aa: CASKGRLTYGYTF